This TCR beta chain derives from a study of response to subunit inactivated influenza vaccine. The study's findings and limits: The authors suggested that every seasonal influenza vaccination recruits few new T cells.

Trimming removed 4 bases from V and 8 bases from J, with 18 bases in between. The CDR3 has 15 amino acids. In germline, CDR1 is SGHAT, CDR2 FQNNGV. In regard to this clonotype: What it binds is not known.

Using its own MiXCR run on the RT-PCR reads, TCRdb lists one record per CDR3 protein. The sample has about 500,000 distinct CDR3 sequences, about 15% seen once; the top ten hold 3%. This chain links TRBV11-2 with TRBJ2-1; D perhaps matches TRBD1 (5 bases). The clonotype originates from a man aged 45-69 years who received an inactivated influenza vaccine. Sequenced material: CD4+ T cells sorted from PBMCs, taken less than 30 months after vaccination. The CDR3 loop is CASSSLVGRVDEQFF. The CDR3 coding sequence is TGTGCCAGCAGCTCCCTTGTGGGCAGGGTCGATGAGCAGTTCTTC.